This TCR beta chain comes out of a study of chemoradiotherapy in HPV16-positive cancers. This clone was counted a single time. Its cognate antigen is unknown. Study findings and constraints: Better recurrence-free survival went with HPV-responsive T-cell expansion in HPV16-positive patients. During treatment, candidate HPV-specific clones and E7-related motifs expanded in tumor. HPV-specific T cells were functionally defined from only a couple of HPV16-positive patients.

Sequenced by immunoSEQ multiplex PCR; TCRdb stores in-frame clones only, minus some. This table has tens of thousands of clones, 93% appearing once. CDR3 length: 14 residues. Trimming took off 5 bases at V and 2 bases at J, with 11 bases between the two ends. Looked up from germline, CDR1 is MNHNY and CDR2 is SVGAGI (reference sequence). J is TRBJ2-3 and V is TRBV6-6; D ambiguous. This clonotype originated in a human donor with HPV-associated anogenital cancer. The specimen comprised blood, sampled from a patient who underwent chemoradiotherapy. CDR3 DNA sequence: TGTGCCAGCAGTCTCGGGCAGTACACAGATACGCAGTATTTT. Translated: CASSLGQYTDTQYF.